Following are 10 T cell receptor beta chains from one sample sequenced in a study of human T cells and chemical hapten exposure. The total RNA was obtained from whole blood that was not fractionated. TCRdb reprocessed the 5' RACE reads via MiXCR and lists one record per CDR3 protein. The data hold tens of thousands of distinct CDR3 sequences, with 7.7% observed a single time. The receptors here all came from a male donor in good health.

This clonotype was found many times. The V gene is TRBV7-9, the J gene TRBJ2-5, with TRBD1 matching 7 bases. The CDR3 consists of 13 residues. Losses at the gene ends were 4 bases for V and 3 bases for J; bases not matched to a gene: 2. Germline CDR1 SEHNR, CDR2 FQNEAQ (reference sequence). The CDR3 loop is CASSSGTEETQYF. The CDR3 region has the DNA TGTGCCAGCAGCTCGGGGACAGAAGAGACCCAGTACTTC.

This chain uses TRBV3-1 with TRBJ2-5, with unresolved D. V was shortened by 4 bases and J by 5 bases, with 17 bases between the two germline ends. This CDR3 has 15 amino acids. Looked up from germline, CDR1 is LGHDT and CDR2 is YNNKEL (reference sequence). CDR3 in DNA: TGTGCCAGCAGCCGGTGGGCCCAAGATTCGGAGACCCAGTACTTC. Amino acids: CASSRWAQDSETQYF.

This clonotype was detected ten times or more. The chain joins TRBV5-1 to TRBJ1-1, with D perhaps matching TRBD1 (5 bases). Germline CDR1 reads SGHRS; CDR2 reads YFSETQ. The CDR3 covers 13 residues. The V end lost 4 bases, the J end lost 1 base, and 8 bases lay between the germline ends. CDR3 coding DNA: TGCGCCAGCAGCGCTACAGGGAACACTGAAGCTTTCTTT. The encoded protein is CASSATGNTEAFF.

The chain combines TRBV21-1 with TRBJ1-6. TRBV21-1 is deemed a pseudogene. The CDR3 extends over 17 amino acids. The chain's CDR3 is CASSKTMAAGLNSPLHF. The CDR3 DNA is TGTGCCAGCAGCAAAACTATGGCGGCAGGGCTGAATTCACCCCTCCACTTT.

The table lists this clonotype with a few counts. The CDR3 loop reads CASSLKLTERQGRAKNIQYF. In nucleotides, the CDR3 is TGTGCCAGCAGTCTCAAACTGACCGAGCGACAGGGACGGGCCAAAAACATTCAGTACTTC. The rearrangement links TRBV21-1 to TRBJ2-4; TRBD1 is taken as the D call from the table, unchecked against the DNA. TRBV21-1 is annotated as a pseudogene. The length of the CDR3 is 20 residues.

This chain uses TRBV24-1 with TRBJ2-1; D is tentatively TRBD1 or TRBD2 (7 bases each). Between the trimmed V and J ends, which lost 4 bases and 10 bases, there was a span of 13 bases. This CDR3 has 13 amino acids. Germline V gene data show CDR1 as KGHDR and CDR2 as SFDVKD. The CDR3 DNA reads TGTGCCACCAGTGACCGACAGGGAGGGGAGCAGTTCTTC. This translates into CATSDRQGGEQFF.

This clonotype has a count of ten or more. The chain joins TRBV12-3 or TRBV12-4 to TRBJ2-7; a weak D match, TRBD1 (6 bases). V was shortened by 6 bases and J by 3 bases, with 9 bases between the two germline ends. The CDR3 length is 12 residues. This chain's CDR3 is CASRYRDYEQYF. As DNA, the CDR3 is TGTGCCAGCAGATACAGGGACTACGAGCAGTACTTC.

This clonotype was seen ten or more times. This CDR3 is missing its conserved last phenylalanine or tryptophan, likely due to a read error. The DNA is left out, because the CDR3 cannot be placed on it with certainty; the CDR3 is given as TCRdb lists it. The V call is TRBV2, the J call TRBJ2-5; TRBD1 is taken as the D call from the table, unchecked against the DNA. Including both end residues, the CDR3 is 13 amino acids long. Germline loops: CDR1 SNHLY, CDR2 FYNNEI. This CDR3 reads CASSVGGTGSIPL.

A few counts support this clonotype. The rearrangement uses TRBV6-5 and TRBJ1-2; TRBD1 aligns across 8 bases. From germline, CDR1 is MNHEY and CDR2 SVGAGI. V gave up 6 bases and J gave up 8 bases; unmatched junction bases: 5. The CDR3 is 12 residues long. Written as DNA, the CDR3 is TGTGCCAGCAGCCCCGGACAGGGAGGCTACACCTTC. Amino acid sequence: CASSPGQGGYTF.

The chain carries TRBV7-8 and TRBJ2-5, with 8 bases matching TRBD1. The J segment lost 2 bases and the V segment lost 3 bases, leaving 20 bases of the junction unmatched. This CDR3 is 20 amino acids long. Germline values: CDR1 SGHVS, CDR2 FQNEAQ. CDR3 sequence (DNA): TGTGCCAGCAGCTTGCCGACGCGGACAGGGACTTGGGGAATTCAAGAGACCCAGTACTTC. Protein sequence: CASSLPTRTGTWGIQETQYF.